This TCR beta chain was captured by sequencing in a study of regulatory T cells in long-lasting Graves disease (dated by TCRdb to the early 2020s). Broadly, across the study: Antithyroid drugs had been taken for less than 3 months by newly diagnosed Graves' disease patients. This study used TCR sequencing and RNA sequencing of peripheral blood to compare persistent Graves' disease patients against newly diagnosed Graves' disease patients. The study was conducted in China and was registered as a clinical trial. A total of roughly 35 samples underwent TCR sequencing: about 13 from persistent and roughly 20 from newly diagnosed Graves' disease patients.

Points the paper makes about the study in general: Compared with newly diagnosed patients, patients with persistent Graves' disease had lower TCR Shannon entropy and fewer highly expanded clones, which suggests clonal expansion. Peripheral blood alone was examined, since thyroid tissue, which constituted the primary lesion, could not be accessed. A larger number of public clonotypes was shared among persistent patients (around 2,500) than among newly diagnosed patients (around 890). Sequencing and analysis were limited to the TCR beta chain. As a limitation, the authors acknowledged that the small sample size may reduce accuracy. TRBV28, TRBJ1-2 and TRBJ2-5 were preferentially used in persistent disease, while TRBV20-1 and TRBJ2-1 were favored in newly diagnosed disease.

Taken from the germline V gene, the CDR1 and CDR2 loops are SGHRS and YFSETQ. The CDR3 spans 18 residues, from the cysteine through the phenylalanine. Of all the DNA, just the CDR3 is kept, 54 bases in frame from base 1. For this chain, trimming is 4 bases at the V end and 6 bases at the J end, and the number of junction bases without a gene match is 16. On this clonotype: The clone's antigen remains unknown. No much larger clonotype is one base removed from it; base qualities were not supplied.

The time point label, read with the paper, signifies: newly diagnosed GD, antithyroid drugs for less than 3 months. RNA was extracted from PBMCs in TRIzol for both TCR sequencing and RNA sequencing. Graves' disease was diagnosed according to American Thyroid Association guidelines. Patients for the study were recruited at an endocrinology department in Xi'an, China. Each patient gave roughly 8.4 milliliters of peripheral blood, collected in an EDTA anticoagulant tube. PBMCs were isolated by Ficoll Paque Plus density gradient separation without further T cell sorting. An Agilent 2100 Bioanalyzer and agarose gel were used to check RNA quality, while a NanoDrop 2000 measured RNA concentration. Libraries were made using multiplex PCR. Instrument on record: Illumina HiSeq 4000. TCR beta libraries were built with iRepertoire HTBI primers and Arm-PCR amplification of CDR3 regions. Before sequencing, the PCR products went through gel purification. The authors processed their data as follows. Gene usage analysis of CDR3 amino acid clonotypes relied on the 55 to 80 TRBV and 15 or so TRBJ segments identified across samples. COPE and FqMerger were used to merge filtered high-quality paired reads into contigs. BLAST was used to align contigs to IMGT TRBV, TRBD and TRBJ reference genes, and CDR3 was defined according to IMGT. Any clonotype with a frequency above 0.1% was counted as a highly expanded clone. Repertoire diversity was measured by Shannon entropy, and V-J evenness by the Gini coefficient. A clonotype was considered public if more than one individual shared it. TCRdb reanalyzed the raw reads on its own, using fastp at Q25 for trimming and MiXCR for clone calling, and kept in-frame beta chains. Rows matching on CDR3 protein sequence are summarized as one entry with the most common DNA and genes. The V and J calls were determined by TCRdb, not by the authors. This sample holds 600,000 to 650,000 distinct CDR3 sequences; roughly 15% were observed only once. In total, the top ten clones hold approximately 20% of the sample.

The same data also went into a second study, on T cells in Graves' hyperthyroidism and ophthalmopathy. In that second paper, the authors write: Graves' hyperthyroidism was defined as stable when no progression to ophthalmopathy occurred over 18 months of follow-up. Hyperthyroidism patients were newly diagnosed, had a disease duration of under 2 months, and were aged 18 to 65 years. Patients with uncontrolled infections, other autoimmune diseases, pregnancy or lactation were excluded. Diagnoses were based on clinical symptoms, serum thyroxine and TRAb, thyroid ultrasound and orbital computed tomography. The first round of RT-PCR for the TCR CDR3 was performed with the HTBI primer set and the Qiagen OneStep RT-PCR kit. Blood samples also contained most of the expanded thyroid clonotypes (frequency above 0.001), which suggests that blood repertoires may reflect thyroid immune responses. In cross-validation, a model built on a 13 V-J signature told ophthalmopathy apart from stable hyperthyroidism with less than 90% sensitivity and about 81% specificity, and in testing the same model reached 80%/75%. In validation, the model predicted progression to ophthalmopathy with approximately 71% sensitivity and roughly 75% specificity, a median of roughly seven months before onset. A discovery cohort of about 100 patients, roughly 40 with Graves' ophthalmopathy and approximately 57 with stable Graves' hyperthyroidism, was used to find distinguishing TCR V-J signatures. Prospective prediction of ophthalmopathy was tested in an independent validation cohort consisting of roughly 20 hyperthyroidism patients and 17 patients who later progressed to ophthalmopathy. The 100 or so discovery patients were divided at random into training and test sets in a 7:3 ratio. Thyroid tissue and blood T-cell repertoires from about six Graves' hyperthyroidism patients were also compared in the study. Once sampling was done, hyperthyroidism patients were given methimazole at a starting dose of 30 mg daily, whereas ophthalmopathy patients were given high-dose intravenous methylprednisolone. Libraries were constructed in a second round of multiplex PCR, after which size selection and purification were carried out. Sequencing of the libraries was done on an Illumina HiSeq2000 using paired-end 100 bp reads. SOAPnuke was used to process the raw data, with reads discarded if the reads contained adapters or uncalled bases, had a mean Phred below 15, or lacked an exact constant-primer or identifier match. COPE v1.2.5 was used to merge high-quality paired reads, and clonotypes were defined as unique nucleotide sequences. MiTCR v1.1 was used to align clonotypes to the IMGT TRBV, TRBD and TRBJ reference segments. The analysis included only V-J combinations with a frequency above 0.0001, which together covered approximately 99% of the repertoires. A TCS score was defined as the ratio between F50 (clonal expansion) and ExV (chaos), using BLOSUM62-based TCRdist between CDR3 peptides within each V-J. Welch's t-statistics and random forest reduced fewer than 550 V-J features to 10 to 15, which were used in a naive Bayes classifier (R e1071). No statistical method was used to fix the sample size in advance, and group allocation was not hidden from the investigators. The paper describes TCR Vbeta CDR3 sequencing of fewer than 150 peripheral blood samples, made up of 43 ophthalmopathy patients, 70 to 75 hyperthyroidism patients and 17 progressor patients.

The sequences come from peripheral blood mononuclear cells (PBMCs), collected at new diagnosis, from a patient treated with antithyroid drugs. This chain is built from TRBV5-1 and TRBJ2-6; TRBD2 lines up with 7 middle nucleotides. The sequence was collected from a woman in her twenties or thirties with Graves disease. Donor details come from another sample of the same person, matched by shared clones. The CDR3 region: CASSPGVTSVGTANVLTF. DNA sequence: TGCGCCAGCAGCCCGGGGGTAACTAGCGTGGGAACGGCCAACGTCCTGACTTTC. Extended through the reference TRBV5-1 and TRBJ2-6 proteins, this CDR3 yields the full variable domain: KAGVTQTPRYLIKTRGQQVTLSCSPISGHRSVSWYQQTPGQGLQFLFEYFSETQRNKGNFPGRFSGRQFSNSRSEMNVSTLELGDSALYLCASSPGVTSVGTANVLTFGAGSRLTVL.